This note documents a single T cell receptor (beta chain) sequence. Its antigen is not known. The data stem from a study of vaccination effects on CD4 cells after COVID-19. About the research overall: Every well housed some 1.8 million PBMC, which grew in culture alongside about 10 IU/ml IL-2 and 8.5 to 10 ug/ml peptides.

The repertoire was sequenced with immunoSEQ multiplex PCR; TCRdb's copy has only in-frame clones and lacks some. The sample contains fewer than 60,000 clones, approximately 80% of which appear only once. Findings and limits, study-wide: Researchers report that only 1 of 255 vaccine-induced clones in healthy vaccinees cross-reacted with common cold coronaviruses.

This CDR3 is built from 14 residues. Germline V gene lookup returns CDR1 LGHDT and CDR2 YNNKEL (reference sequence). Trimming pared 1 base from V and 0 bases from J, leaving 7 bases between. It was after 10 days of culture that CD4+ T cells were isolated. Every participant took two doses of the BNT162b2 or mRNA-1273 vaccine. Prior SARS-CoV-2 infection was absent in the vaccine recipients, as shown by negative nucleocapsid antibodies. The chain uses TRBV3-1 (or the pseudogene TRBV3-2) and TRBJ2-7, with D hard to call. The clonotype was recovered from a human donor who received a COVID-19 vaccine. The material was CD4+ T cells from PBMCs cultured without peptide, obtained after COVID-19 vaccination. The CDR3 DNA reads TGTGCCAGCAGCCAAGCTTCGGACTCCTACGAGCAGTACTTC. This translates into CASSQASDSYEQYF.